The TCR beta chain described here comes from a study of T cell responses to AZD1222 COVID-19 vaccine. Here immunoSEQ multiplex PCR was the method, and the copy in TCRdb shows in-frame clones only, minus some. The repertoire holds fewer than 200,000 clones, with approximately 92% as singletons. Findings of the study overall: Donors were mostly white British, more females; clonal diversity possibly underestimated.

Note on this clone: What it binds is unknown.

Germline V gives CDR1 SGHAT, CDR2 FQNNGV. Germline trimming cut 5 bases from V and 4 bases from J; bases unmatched to any gene: 14. This CDR3 is built from 18 residues. V is TRBV11-2 and J is TRBJ2-7; TRBD2 aligns across 13 bases. The receptor was derived from an adult in good health. Source: peripheral blood, taken on day 0 of AZD1222 vaccination. As DNA, the CDR3 is TGTGCCAGCAGCCCAATCCGACTAGCGGGGGGAGGGTCATACGAGCAGTACTTC. It codes for CASSPIRLAGGGSYEQYF. The full variable domain, with the rest looked up from reference TRBV11-2 and TRBJ2-7, is EAGVAQSPRYKIIEKRQSVAFWCNPISGHATLYWYQQILGQGPKLLIQFQNNGVVDDSQLPKDRFSAERLKGVDSTLKIQPAKLEDSAVYLCASSPIRLAGGGSYEQYFGPGTRLTVT.